The clone carrying this T cell receptor beta chain was seen many times. Its antigen is unidentified. No ophthalmopathy progression within 18 months constituted stable Graves' hyperthyroidism. These data originate in a study of T cells in Graves' hyperthyroidism and ophthalmopathy. RNA transcripts gave rise to amplified TCR beta CDR3 regions. With the HTBI primer set, the TCR CDR3 went through a first round of RT-PCR. TCRdb re-called the multiplex PCR reads with MiXCR, one entry per CDR3 protein. The data hold 300,000 to 450,000 distinct CDR3 sequences, with approximately 15% observed a single time. Notes on the study in general: The majority of expanded thyroid clonotypes above 0.001 also appeared in blood.

Germline V gene sequence: CDR1 DFQATT, CDR2 SNEGSKA (reference sequence). The V gene end was trimmed by 6 bases and the J gene end by 2 bases; junction bases not matched to a gene: 9. CDR3 length equals 15 residues. The chain has TRBV20-1 and TRBJ2-1, with 8 nucleotides matching TRBD2. The clonotype comes from a woman aged 60-75 years with Graves' hyperthyroidism. The sequencing input was blood. The CDR3 nucleotides read TGCAGTGCCACCCTGGCTAGCGGGCCCTACAATGAGCAGTTCTTC. Translation: CSATLASGPYNEQFF.